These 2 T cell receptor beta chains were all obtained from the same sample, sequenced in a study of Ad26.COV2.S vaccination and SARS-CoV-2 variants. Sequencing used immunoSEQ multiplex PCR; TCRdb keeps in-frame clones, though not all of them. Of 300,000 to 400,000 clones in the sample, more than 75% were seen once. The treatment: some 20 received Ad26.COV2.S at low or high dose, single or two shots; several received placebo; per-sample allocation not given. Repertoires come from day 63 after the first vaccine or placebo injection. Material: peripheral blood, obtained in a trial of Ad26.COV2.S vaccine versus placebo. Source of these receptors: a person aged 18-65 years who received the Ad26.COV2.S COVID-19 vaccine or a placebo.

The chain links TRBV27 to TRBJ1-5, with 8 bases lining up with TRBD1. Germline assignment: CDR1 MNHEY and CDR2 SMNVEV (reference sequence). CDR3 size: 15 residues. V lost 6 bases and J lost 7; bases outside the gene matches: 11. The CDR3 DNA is TGTGCCAGCAGCCGTCGGACAGGGAGGGAACAGCCCCAGCATTTT. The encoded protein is CASSRRTGREQPQHF.

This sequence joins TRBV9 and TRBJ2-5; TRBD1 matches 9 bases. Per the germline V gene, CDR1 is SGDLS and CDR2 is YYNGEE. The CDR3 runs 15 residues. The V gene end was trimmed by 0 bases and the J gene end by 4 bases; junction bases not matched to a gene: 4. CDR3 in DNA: TGTGCCAGCAGCGTAGGACAGGGGGTAGGAGAGACCCAGTACTTC. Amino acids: CASSVGQGVGETQYF.